The 26 T cell receptor beta chains given below trace back to one sample, sequenced in a study of T-cell memory formation after mild COVID-19. From the 5' RACE reads, TCRdb called clonotypes with MiXCR, one entry per CDR3 protein. The table records around 300,000 distinct CDR3 sequences, roughly an eighth of them present only once. Sequencing used PBMCs or a T cell subset sorted from them (not recorded which). Receptors originate from a man aged 18 to 30 who had mild COVID-19 (a few samples of this study predate the infection). Cell type and time point are not known.

The rearrangement joins TRBV19 to TRBJ2-2; D remains unclear. The germline V gene encodes CDR1 LNHDA and CDR2 SQIVND (reference sequence). The CDR3 has 13 amino acids. V was shortened by 3 bases and J by 6 bases, with 8 bases between the two germline ends. The CDR3 region has the DNA TGTGCCAGTAGTATCGGCAGAGCCGGGGAGCTGTTTTTT. Amino acid sequence: CASSIGRAGELFF.

This clonotype was observed a few times. V usage is TRBV7-9 and J usage is TRBJ1-2; D is uncertain. Trimming took off 7 bases at V and 6 bases at J, with 9 bases between the two ends. CDR1 and CDR2 from the germline V gene are SEHNR and FQNEAQ (reference sequence). The CDR3 spans 11 residues. In nucleotides, the CDR3 is TGTGCCAGCACCCGGACTGATGGCTACACCTTC. This gives the protein CASTRTDGYTF.

This clonotype showed up many times. The genes are TRBV12-3 or TRBV12-4 and TRBJ1-2; 9 bases line up with TRBD1. V gave up 6 bases and J gave up 7 bases; unmatched junction bases: 9. CDR3 size: 14 residues. CDR3 sequence (DNA): TGTGCCAGCAGGTCCCTCGGGACAGGGTTTGGCTACACCTTC. As protein: CASRSLGTGFGYTF.

This clonotype was counted many times. The chain joins TRBV5-1 to TRBJ2-1, with 14 bases that match TRBD2. The germline CDR1 and CDR2 sequences are SGHRS and YFSETQ. The V and J ends lost 4 bases and 7 bases, in that order; junction bases with no gene match: 7. The CDR3 is 16 amino acids. CDR3 sequence: CASSPRTSGGTNEQFF. The CDR3 region has the DNA TGCGCCAGCAGCCCGAGGACTAGCGGGGGGACAAATGAGCAGTTCTTC.

The chain uses TRBV7-2 and TRBJ2-5, with 7 positions matching TRBD1. From germline, CDR1 is SGHTA and CDR2 FQGNSA. The CDR3 spans 14 residues. With V trimmed by 5 bases and J by 7 bases, 10 bases remained unmatched. The CDR3 loop reads CASSPPGQRWTQYF. CDR3 nucleotide sequence: TGTGCCAGCAGCCCGCCGGGACAGCGGTGGACCCAGTACTTC.

The chain joins TRBV11-2 to TRBJ1-2; D unresolved. The CDR3 spans 15 residues. Germline V gene sequence: CDR1 SGHAT, CDR2 FQNNGV. Trimming removed 4 bases at V and 2 bases at J, with 14 bases between. The CDR3 DNA follows: TGTGCCAGCAGCTCCGTGGAGAGTATGAACTATGGCTACACCTTC. Translated: CASSSVESMNYGYTF.

This clonotype occurred a few times. This chain connects TRBV20-1 to TRBJ1-2, with unresolved D. Germline V gives CDR1 DFQATT, CDR2 SNEGSKA (reference sequence). The ends were cut back, 6 bases at V and 3 bases at J, with 14 bases in the middle. This CDR3 has 13 residues. The chain's CDR3 is CSAPSRVDYGYTF. CDR3 nucleotide sequence: TGCAGTGCCCCCTCGAGGGTTGACTATGGCTACACCTTC.

In this sample, this clonotype turned up once. The chain links TRBV20-1 to TRBJ2-6, with no clear D. CDR1 and CDR2 from the germline V gene are DFQATT and SNEGSKA (reference sequence). The CDR3 consists of 13 residues. The CDR3 nucleotides are TGCATCGCCGCATTATCCGTGGCCAACGTCCTGACTTTC. As protein: CIAALSVANVLTF.

The chain combines TRBV5-1 with TRBJ2-2; D remains ambiguous. Germline V gives CDR1 SGHRS, CDR2 YFSETQ. Trimming took 6 bases from V and 6 from J, leaving 15 bases between them. This CDR3 contains 14 residues. The CDR3 coding sequence is TGCGCCAGCAAGGGCCGGGTGGGTCCCGGGGAGCTGTTTTTT. It is translated as CASKGRVGPGELFF.

This clonotype was observed a handful of times. CDR3 amino acids: CASSVGPGPSTGELFF. In DNA, the CDR3 is TGTGCCAGCAGCGTAGGCCCGGGGCCCTCCACCGGGGAGCTGTTTTTT. The chain joins TRBV9 to TRBJ2-2; D is possibly TRBD1 or TRBD2 (5 bases each). The germline V gene has CDR1 SGDLS and CDR2 YYNGEE. V lost 0 bases and J lost 4, with 13 bases in between. The CDR3 has 16 amino acids.

The CDR3 DNA reads TGTGCCATCAGTGCGGGGCCGGGGGCAGGCGCCTATAATTCACCCCTCCACTTT. It codes for CAISAGPGAGAYNSPLHF. The chain couples TRBV10-3 to TRBJ1-6; TRBD1 might be the D (6 bases). Trimming took 4 bases from V and 2 from J, leaving 18 bases between them. The CDR3 length is 18 residues. Germline CDR1 ENHRY, CDR2 SYGVKD.

The chain carries TRBV28 and TRBJ2-3; a weak D match, TRBD2 (6 bases). Trimming stripped 8 bases from V and 9 bases from J, with 21 bases between. From germline, CDR1 is MDHEN and CDR2 SYDVKM. This CDR3 comprises 14 residues. The CDR3 nucleotides read TGTGCCAGCGACTCCCCCCCCCTAGCGTCGACGCAGTATTTT. Protein product: CASDSPPLASTQYF.

In its sample, this clonotype was seen many times. This rearrangement joins TRBV11-2 to TRBJ2-7; D is undetermined. The germline V gene encodes CDR1 SGHAT and CDR2 FQNNGV. V dropped 3 bases and J dropped 5 bases, with 14 bases sitting between them. CDR3 size: 14 residues. CDR3 nucleotide sequence: TGTGCCAGCAGCTTCGACCTTTCTAGGGACGAGCAGTACTTC. This gives the protein CASSFDLSRDEQYF.

This clonotype was detected a few times. The chain employs TRBV7-3 and TRBJ2-1, with D tentatively TRBD1 (5 bases). The CDR3 contains 13 residues. Germline V gene sequence: CDR1 SGHTA, CDR2 FQGTGA. V dropped 5 bases and J dropped 6 bases, with 11 bases sitting between them. The CDR3 sequence: CASSLPGSNEQFF. The DNA of the CDR3 is TGTGCCAGCAGCCTCCCAGGGTCCAATGAGCAGTTCTTC.

The chain uses TRBV6-5 and TRBJ2-1, with a possible D match to TRBD2 (6 bases). CDR1 and CDR2 (germline): MNHEY, SVGAGI. The CDR3 is 13 amino acids. V was pared by 6 bases and J by 15 bases, with 21 bases between. The CDR3 is CASRAMGEGGLFF. The DNA for the CDR3 is TGTGCCAGCAGGGCCATGGGTGAGGGAGGACTGTTCTTC.

V is TRBV7-2 and J is TRBJ2-5; 7 positions match TRBD1. The junction had 14 bases not matched to a gene; V was cut back by 5 bases and J by 5 bases. This CDR3 spans 16 amino acids. Germline CDR1 and CDR2: SGHTA and FQGNSA. CDR3 region: CASSVRGQGRGETQYF. In DNA, the CDR3 is TGTGCCAGCAGCGTTAGGGGGCAGGGCAGGGGGGAGACCCAGTACTTC.

This clonotype was counted at least ten times. The chain is built from TRBV29-1 and TRBJ2-5; the D gene is possibly TRBD1 (6 bases). The CDR3 has 12 residues. V was trimmed by 5 bases and J by 1 base, leaving 8 bases between them. Germline-derived CDR1 and CDR2 are SQVTM and ANQGSEA. In DNA form, the CDR3 reads TGCAGCGTTCAGGGGATCCAAGAGACCCAGTACTTC. Protein product: CSVQGIQETQYF.

The chain is built from TRBV4-3 and TRBJ1-2; D remains ambiguous. The germline V and J ends were trimmed by 4 bases and 5 bases, with 14 bases remaining between them. Germline values: CDR1 LGHNA, CDR2 YSLEER. CDR3 size: 14 residues. CDR3: CASSREGASYGYTF. The CDR3 DNA reads TGCGCCAGCAGCCGCGAGGGCGCGAGTTATGGCTACACCTTC.

This clonotype was picked up a small number of times. The chain links TRBV7-2 to TRBJ2-5; no reliable D call. V shed 5 bases and J shed 6 bases, with 10 bases lying between them. Germline lookup yields CDR1 SGHTA and CDR2 FQGNSA. This CDR3 has 12 residues. DNA of the CDR3: TGTGCCAGCAGCCGCGTGGGGAAGACCCAGTACTTC. This sequence encodes CASSRVGKTQYF. The variable domain in full, with the rest retrieved from reference TRBV7-2 and TRBJ2-5, is GAGVSQSPSNKVTEKGKDVELRCDPISGHTALYWYRQSLGQGLEFLIYFQGNSAPDKSGLPSDRFSAERTGGSVSTLTIQRTQQEDSAVYLCASSRVGKTQYFGPGTRLLVL.

This clonotype was observed a few times. The chain is built from TRBV4-2 and TRBJ2-5; TRBD2 agrees at 9 bases. The CDR3 has 15 residues. The germline CDR1 and CDR2 sequences are LGHNA and YNFKEQ. J was trimmed by 5 bases and V by 5 bases; bases with no gene match: 9. The chain's CDR3 is CASSAGSGGRETQYF. In nucleotides, the CDR3 is TGTGCCAGCAGCGCAGGGAGCGGGGGGAGGGAGACCCAGTACTTC.

CDR3 in amino acids: CASSQDPGEGTEAFF. CDR3 sequence (DNA): TGTGCCAGCAGCCAAGATCCGGGTGAAGGCACTGAAGCTTTCTTT. The chain couples TRBV3-1 to TRBJ1-1; D is unclear. V was pared by 0 bases and J by 4 bases, with 12 bases between. Looked up from germline, CDR1 is LGHDT and CDR2 is YNNKEL (reference sequence). CDR3 length equals 15 residues.

This clonotype was detected only a few times. The gene calls are TRBV29-1 and TRBJ2-3; D might be TRBD2 (6 bases). This CDR3 spans 10 amino acids. Germline V gene lookup returns CDR1 SQVTM and CDR2 ANQGSEA. The V and J ends lost 6 bases and 6 bases respectively, with 7 bases between them. The CDR3 DNA is TGCAGCGTCCGGGGGGATACGCAGTATTTT. Amino acids: CSVRGDTQYF.

This clonotype was observed a handful of times. The chain recombines TRBV12-3 or TRBV12-4 with TRBJ2-2; 10 bases line up with TRBD2. The CDR3 runs 16 residues. With V trimmed by 3 bases and J by 7 bases, 8 bases remained unmatched. CDR3 sequence: CASSLMSGGAVGELFF. The DNA for the CDR3 is TGTGCCAGCAGTTTGATGAGCGGGGGGGCCGTCGGGGAGCTGTTTTTT.

This sequence joins TRBV4-3 and TRBJ2-1; 8 positions agree with TRBD2. After removal of 4 bases from V and 1 base from J, the junction contained 3 bases not matched to a gene. The CDR3 covers 15 residues. The germline V gene encodes CDR1 LGHNA and CDR2 YSLEER. The CDR3 coding sequence is TGCGCCAGCAGCCCGGGACTAGATTCCTACAATGAGCAGTTCTTC. Protein sequence: CASSPGLDSYNEQFF.

This rearrangement joins TRBV9 to TRBJ1-1, with 7 bases aligning to TRBD1. CDR1 and CDR2 from the germline V gene are SGDLS and YYNGEE. J lost 0 bases, V lost 3 bases, and 8 bases had no gene match. This CDR3 contains 16 residues. The CDR3 spells CASSARSGGLNTEAFF. CDR3 in DNA: TGTGCCAGCAGCGCCCGCTCAGGGGGTTTGAACACTGAAGCTTTCTTT. The variable domain in full, completed from reference TRBV9 and TRBJ1-1, reads DSGVTQTPKHLITATGQRVTLRCSPRSGDLSVYWYQQSLDQGLQFLIQYYNGEERAKGNILERFSAQQFPDLHSELNLSSLELGDSALYFCASSARSGGLNTEAFFGQGTRLTVV.

This clonotype was found a few times. This chain uses TRBV28 with TRBJ2-1, with no clear D. The V and J ends lost 1 base and 4 bases respectively, with 14 bases between them. The CDR3 has 16 amino acids. Germline-derived CDR1 and CDR2 are MDHEN and SYDVKM. CDR3: CASSLFGPSGYNEQFF. The CDR3, as DNA: TGTGCCAGCAGTTTATTCGGGCCCTCCGGTTACAATGAGCAGTTCTTC.